These 8 T cell receptor beta chains originate from one sample sequenced in a study of vaccination and CD4 T cells after COVID-19. Antigens for these TCRs are unknown. Oncomine TCR Beta short-read sequencing was applied to DNA from cultured CD4+ T cells. MiXCR, applied by TCRdb to the PCR reads, yields one record per CDR3 protein. The table has around 12,000 distinct CDR3 sequences, around 40% seen once. Sample treatment: roughly 10-day PBMC culture with coronavirus spike peptide pools or control peptides (ViraFEST assay). The material was CD4+ T cells from blood, cultured in vitro, obtained after SARS-CoV-2 vaccination. The receptors here all came from a human donor who had recovered from COVID-19.

This chain connects TRBV6-2 or TRBV6-3 to TRBJ2-2; TRBD2 agrees at 8 bases. CDR1 MNHEY and CDR2 SVGEGT come from the germline V gene. CDR3 length: 14 amino acids. Trimming cost V 10 bases and J 6 bases; bases outside gene matches: 10. The CDR3 coding sequence is TGTGCCACGACTGGGACTAGAGTCTCCGGGGAGCTGTTTTTT. Translated, it gives CATTGTRVSGELFF.

In its sample, this clonotype was seen a few times. The chain has TRBV6-2 or TRBV6-3 and TRBJ2-5, with D hard to call. V was trimmed by 1 base and J by 1 base, leaving 16 bases between them. Germline values: CDR1 MNHEY, CDR2 SVGEGT. The CDR3 is 17 amino acids. As DNA, the CDR3 is TGTGCCAGCAGTTACTTGTTGCCCGACCGATTCCAAGAGACCCAGTACTTC. Protein product: CASSYLLPDRFQETQYF.

The rearrangement links TRBV18 to TRBJ1-1; 7 nucleotides line up with TRBD1. J lost 1 base, V lost 4 bases, and 3 bases had no gene match. This CDR3 has 14 amino acids. The V gene's germline CDR1 is KGHSH and CDR2 LQKENI. The DNA for the CDR3 is TGTGCCAGCTCACGACAGGGACGGAACACTGAAGCTTTCTTT. Protein product: CASSRQGRNTEAFF.

The rearrangement joins TRBV4-1 to TRBJ2-7; 9 bases are shared with TRBD1. The ends lost 4 bases at V and 1 base at J; junction bases unmatched: 8. From germline, CDR1 is MGHRA and CDR2 YSYEKL. The CDR3 sequence is 16 residues long. The CDR3: CASSPEGQGVSYEQYF. The CDR3 bases are TGCGCCAGCAGCCCGGAGGGACAGGGCGTATCCTACGAGCAGTACTTC.

The rearrangement links TRBV6-2 or TRBV6-3 to TRBJ2-7; 10 nucleotides agree with TRBD1. The CDR3 is 15 amino acids. CDR1 MNHEY and CDR2 SVGEGT come from the germline V gene. With V trimmed by 3 bases and J by 2 bases, 4 bases remained unmatched. This chain's CDR3 is CASSYGDRGTYEQYF. CDR3 DNA: TGTGCCAGCAGTTATGGGGACAGGGGTACCTACGAGCAGTACTTC.

The chain combines TRBV2 with TRBJ2-1; D gene ambiguous. Germline lookup yields CDR1 SNHLY and CDR2 FYNNEI. This CDR3 is 15 amino acids long. V lost 2 bases and J lost 9, with 17 bases in between. The CDR3: CASSETDSDSSEQFF. The CDR3 region has the DNA TGTGCCAGCAGTGAAACGGATTCTGACTCCTCTGAGCAGTTCTTC.

This clonotype has only a few counts. The chain employs TRBV7-2 and TRBJ1-2; 7 bases are a match to TRBD1. The CDR3 loop spans 15 amino acids. CDR1 is SGHTA and CDR2 is FQGNSA in the germline V gene. V was clipped by 5 bases and J by 5 bases; unmatched bases: 11. The CDR3 protein is CASSEDRASLYGYTF. The CDR3 bases are TGTGCCAGCAGCGAAGACAGGGCTTCCCTTTATGGCTACACCTTC.

The chain carries TRBV28 and TRBJ2-1, with 12 bases lining up with TRBD2. The V gene's germline CDR1 is MDHEN and CDR2 SYDVKM. The CDR3 length is 19 residues. The V gene end was trimmed by 7 bases and the J gene end by 3 bases; junction bases not matched to a gene: 16. The chain's CDR3 is CASILSPGLAGTNYNEQFF. The DNA for the CDR3 is TGTGCCAGCATACTTTCTCCGGGACTAGCGGGCACTAACTACAATGAGCAGTTCTTC. The variable domain in full, completed from reference TRBV28 and TRBJ2-1, reads DVKVTQSSRYLVKRTGEKVFLECVQDMDHENMFWYRQDPGLGLRLIYFSYDVKMKEKGDIPEGYSVSREKKERFSLILESASTNQTSMYLCASILSPGLAGTNYNEQFFGPGTRLTVL.